This TCR beta chain was obtained from a study of shared clonotypes between healthy human individuals. Adults of Caucasian background living in Nashville, Tennessee made up all donors. Study-level points and caveats: What limited the represented genetic and exposure-history diversity was the small number of donors.

A single count supports this clone. What it binds is unknown. CDR1 SNHLY and CDR2 FYNNEI come from the germline V gene. CDR3 size: 14 residues. J gave up 1 base and V 8 bases, and 5 bases lay outside the gene matches. Libraries were prepared by immunoSEQ multiplex PCR; TCRdb keeps only in-frame clonotypes and omits some of them. The sample lists some 2,000,000 clones; 90% to 96% were seen once. The TCR was taken from a man aged 18 to 35 in good health. The rearrangement uses TRBV2 and TRBJ2-1; 7 nucleotides align to TRBD2. Sequencing was carried out using naive CD4+ T cells sorted from blood. Subset specified: CD45RA+ positively selected. The CDR3 reads CASDSGPSYNEQFF. The DNA of the CDR3 is TGTGCCAGCGATAGCGGGCCTTCCTACAATGAGCAGTTCTTC.